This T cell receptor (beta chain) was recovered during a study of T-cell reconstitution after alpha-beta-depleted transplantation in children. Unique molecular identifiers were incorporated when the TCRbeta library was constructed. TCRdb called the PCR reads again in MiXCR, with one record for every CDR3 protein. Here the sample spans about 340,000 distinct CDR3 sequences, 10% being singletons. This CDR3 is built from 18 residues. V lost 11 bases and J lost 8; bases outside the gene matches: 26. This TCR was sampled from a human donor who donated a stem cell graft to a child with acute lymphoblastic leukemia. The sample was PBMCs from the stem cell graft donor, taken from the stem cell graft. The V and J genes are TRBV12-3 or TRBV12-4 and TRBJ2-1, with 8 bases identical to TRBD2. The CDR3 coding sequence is TGTGCCCTCTGTTTAGTCGTGCAGACTAGCGTCAAAAGTTATGAGCAGTTCTTC. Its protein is CALCLVVQTSVKSYEQFF.